The 26 T cell receptor beta chains presented below share a single source sample, sequenced in a study of OX40 agonist ivuxolimab in advanced cancers. Repertoires were generated with immunoSEQ multiplex PCR, while TCRdb's copy carries only in-frame clones and drops some. The sample contains around 45,000 clones, around 84% of which appear only once. Sequencing used CD4+ or CD8+ T cells sorted from blood, obtained in a trial of the OX40 agonist ivuxolimab. Source of these receptors: an adult with an advanced solid tumor such as melanoma, head and neck, liver or kidney cancer.

This rearrangement joins TRBV4-3 to TRBJ2-7; D is possibly TRBD1 or TRBD2 (5 bases each). Trimming took off 1 base at V and 0 bases at J, with 10 bases between the two ends. CDR1 is LGHNA, CDR2 YSLEER, per germline. The CDR3 loop spans 15 amino acids. CDR3 protein: CASSQGWGTSYEQYF. The CDR3 bases are TGCGCCAGCAGCCAAGGATGGGGGACCTCCTACGAGCAGTACTTC.

This chain connects TRBV7-9 to TRBJ1-5; D not resolved. There are 14 residues in the CDR3. Germline lookup yields CDR1 SEHNR and CDR2 FQNEAQ (reference sequence). The V end lost 0 bases, the J end lost 5 bases, and 8 bases lay between the germline ends. The CDR3 loop is CASSLAVNDQPQHF. The DNA of the CDR3 is TGTGCCAGCAGCTTAGCGGTTAACGATCAGCCCCAGCATTTT. Full variable domain (rest looked up from reference TRBV7-9 and TRBJ1-5): DTGVSQNPRHKITKRGQNVTFRCDPISEHNRLYWYRQTLGQGPEFLTYFQNEAQLEKSRLLSDRFSAERPKGSFSTLEIQRTEQGDSAMYLCASSLAVNDQPQHFGDGTRLSIL.

This clone was counted a single time. The chain has TRBV9 and TRBJ2-3, with 12 bases that match TRBD2. The CDR3 spans 16 residues. The V gene's germline CDR1 is SGDLS and CDR2 YYNGEE. Trimming at V came to 0 bases and at J to 4 bases, leaving 3 bases not matched to a gene. The CDR3: CASSVELAGGPDTQYF. CDR3 in DNA: TGTGCCAGCAGCGTAGAACTAGCGGGAGGCCCAGATACGCAGTATTTT.

The chain has TRBV6-6 and TRBJ1-2, with 7 bases that match TRBD1. V shed 6 bases and J 8 bases; nucleotides not matched to a gene: 3. The CDR3 runs 11 residues. Germline CDR1 reads MNHNY; CDR2 reads SVGAGI (reference sequence). DNA of the CDR3: TGTGCCAGCAGGCGGACAGGCGGCTACACCTTC. It translates to CASRRTGGYTF.

The chain couples TRBV27 to TRBJ2-5; 9 nucleotides align to TRBD2. The V segment lost 2 bases and the J segment 4 bases; nucleotides outside the gene matches: 8. This CDR3 has 16 residues. CDR1 MNHEY and CDR2 SMNVEV come from the germline V gene (reference sequence). The CDR3 nucleotides read TGTGCCAGCAGTTTAGGGACGGTAGCGGGAGCAGAGACCCAGTACTTC. It yields the protein CASSLGTVAGAETQYF.

The rearrangement links TRBV6-1 to TRBJ2-3; D not resolved. Trimming cost V 6 bases and J 2 bases, with 12 bases left between them. Germline V gene sequence: CDR1 MNHNS, CDR2 SASEGT. The CDR3 length is 14 residues. The CDR3 region has the DNA TGTGCCAGCAGCTTCCTTGTAGTCACAGATACGCAGTATTTT. The encoded protein is CASSFLVVTDTQYF.

This clone was found a few times. This chain connects TRBV4-1 to TRBJ2-3, with D hard to call. Per germline, CDR1 MGHRA and CDR2 YSYEKL. V gave up 1 base and J gave up 0 bases, with 5 bases separating them. The CDR3 spans 14 residues. CDR3 residues: CASSQGLSTDTQYF. The CDR3 DNA reads as TGCGCCAGCAGCCAAGGACTTAGCACAGATACGCAGTATTTT.

The chain employs TRBV6-6 and TRBJ2-6; 8 nucleotides match TRBD2. Per germline, CDR1 MNHNY and CDR2 SVGAGI (reference sequence). The CDR3 has 16 amino acids. Trimming removed 5 bases from V and 0 bases from J; junction bases left unmatched: 3. CDR3 coding DNA: TGTGCCAGCAGTGCCGGGGGGGGCTCTGGGGCCAACGTCCTGACTTTC. Protein product: CASSAGGGSGANVLTF.

Details on this clone: The same CDR3 is also encoded by other DNA sequences in this sample. This chain links TRBV6-5 with TRBJ2-7, with 12 positions matching TRBD2. The V gene's germline CDR1 is MNHEY and CDR2 SVGAGI. The CDR3 is 14 residues long. Germline trimming cut 5 bases from V and 3 bases from J; bases unmatched to any gene: 2. This CDR3 is CASSPGLAGYEQYF. The DNA of the CDR3 is TGTGCCAGCAGTCCGGGACTAGCGGGCTACGAGCAGTACTTC.

V is TRBV7-2 and J is TRBJ2-3, with 7 bases matching TRBD2. V was clipped by 0 bases and J by 5 bases; unmatched bases: 5. This CDR3 has 15 residues. Germline CDR1 reads SGHTA; CDR2 reads FQGNSA. The CDR3 protein is CASSLAGGPGDTQYF. In DNA, the CDR3 is TGTGCCAGCAGCTTAGCGGGAGGGCCGGGAGATACGCAGTATTTT.

The chain carries TRBV6-5 and TRBJ1-6, with unresolved D. The germline CDR1 and CDR2 sequences are MNHEY and SVGAGI. The CDR3 is made up of 15 amino acids. Trimming took off 7 bases at V and 0 bases at J, with 10 bases between the two ends. The CDR3 DNA follows: TGTGCCAGCAAAGTCGCAAGCTCCTATAATTCACCCCTCCACTTT. As protein: CASKVASSYNSPLHF.

The CDR3 region has the DNA TGTGCCAGCAGTTTCCTTGGGTCAGATACGCAGTATTTT. Its translation is CASSFLGSDTQYF. The chain carries TRBV27 and TRBJ2-3; D is ambiguous. The CDR3 extends over 13 amino acids. Trimming removed 3 bases at V and 4 bases at J, with 8 bases between. Germline values: CDR1 MNHEY, CDR2 SMNVEV (reference sequence).

The chain couples TRBV19 to TRBJ1-2; no firm D call. Germline V lookup: CDR1 LNHDA, CDR2 SQIVND (reference sequence). CDR3 length: 15 residues. V was cut by 7 bases and J by 0 bases, with 15 bases left in between. The DNA for the CDR3 is TGTGCCAGTAAAGACACCGGGTCAGCTAACTATGGCTACACCTTC. Translation gives CASKDTGSANYGYTF.

This clone was recorded once. The genes are TRBV6-6 and TRBJ2-7; D may be TRBD2 (6 bases). The V end was cut by 2 bases, the J end by 3 bases, with 8 bases between. The CDR3 totals 13 residues. From germline, CDR1 is MNHNY and CDR2 SVGAGI (reference sequence). The CDR3 here is CASSYGGIYEQYF. The CDR3 DNA is TGTGCCAGCAGTTACGGCGGGATCTACGAGCAGTACTTC.

The chain links TRBV11-2 to TRBJ1-1; 9 bases align to TRBD1. The trim removed 5 bases at V and 1 base at J, leaving 5 bases unmatched. The CDR3 runs to 15 residues. CDR1 is SGHAT and CDR2 is FQNNGV in the germline V gene. Here the CDR3 reads CASSPKTGGNTEAFF. For the CDR3, the DNA is TGTGCCAGCAGCCCCAAGACAGGGGGGAACACTGAAGCTTTCTTT.

The rearrangement links TRBV5-3 to TRBJ1-2, with a weak D call TRBD1 (5 bases). TRBV5-3 is treated as an ORF (open reading frame) with a function not yet certain. The V and J ends lost 1 base and 5 bases respectively, with 27 bases between them. The CDR3 contains 19 residues. The CDR3 coding sequence is TGTGCCAGAAGCTTGTTGCCCCCATTTTCCCAGACAGTAAGGTATGGCTACACCTTC. This gives the protein CARSLLPPFSQTVRYGYTF.

The chain recombines TRBV18 with TRBJ2-1; 10 nucleotides match TRBD2. Germline CDR1 and CDR2: KGHSH and LQKENI. The ends lost 0 bases at V and 15 bases at J; junction bases unmatched: 17. The CDR3 consists of 17 residues. The CDR3 loop is CASSPPATSGGAGPRFF. DNA for the CDR3: TGTGCCAGCTCACCACCTGCTACGAGCGGGGGGGCCGGGCCCCGGTTCTTC.

The chain employs TRBV19 and TRBJ2-1; 10 nucleotides line up with TRBD1. Germline V gives CDR1 LNHDA, CDR2 SQIVND (reference sequence). There are 18 residues in the CDR3. V trimming: 4 bases; J trimming: 2 bases; junction bases outside the gene matches: 11. CDR3 bases: TGTGCCAGTAGTACCCGACAGGGGGCGGGGACGGCCTACAATGAGCAGTTCTTC. This translates into CASSTRQGAGTAYNEQFF.

This clone has a single count. The chain joins TRBV27 to TRBJ2-2; 9 bases map to TRBD2. This CDR3 contains 18 residues. Trimming removed 5 bases from V and 3 bases from J; junction bases left unmatched: 13. Germline lookup yields CDR1 MNHEY and CDR2 SMNVEV (reference sequence). The CDR3 sequence: CASSPYPPSGTYTGELFF. In nucleotides, the CDR3 is TGTGCCAGCAGTCCGTACCCTCCTAGCGGGACTTACACCGGGGAGCTGTTTTTT.

The chain combines TRBV6-1 with TRBJ1-2; 7 positions agree with TRBD1. The CDR3 is made up of 15 amino acids. The V segment lost 4 bases and the J segment 4 bases; nucleotides outside the gene matches: 9. Germline lookup yields CDR1 MNHNS and CDR2 SASEGT. CDR3 DNA: TGTGCCAGCAGTGGTACAGGGGAGGCGACCTATGGCTACACCTTC. Translation gives CASSGTGEATYGYTF.

V and J are TRBV7-9 and TRBJ2-7; 11 bases align to TRBD1. The CDR3 covers 14 residues. CDR1 and CDR2 from the germline V gene are SEHNR and FQNEAQ (reference sequence). The ends lost 5 bases at V and 2 bases at J; junction bases unmatched: 2. In DNA, the CDR3 is TGTGCCAGCAGCCAGGGACAGGGGGCCTACGAGCAGTACTTC. Translation gives CASSQGQGAYEQYF.

The chain couples TRBV6-1 to TRBJ1-6; D is possibly TRBD1 (5 bases). Germline loops: CDR1 MNHNS, CDR2 SASEGT. V was cut by 2 bases and J by 7 bases, with 15 bases left in between. This CDR3 has 16 amino acids. As DNA, the CDR3 is TGTGCCAGCAGTGAAAGACCAGGGCCGTCAAATTCACCCCTCCACTTT. Translation: CASSERPGPSNSPLHF.

The chain recombines TRBV19 with TRBJ2-2; a weak D match, TRBD2 (6 bases). Germline assignment: CDR1 LNHDA and CDR2 SQIVND (reference sequence). The V gene lost 9 bases and the J gene lost 3 bases, with 14 bases spanning the gap. The CDR3 consists of 14 residues. The CDR3 coding sequence is TGTGCCAGCCGCCCGGGGGTGGACACCGGGGAGCTGTTTTTT. Translating it yields CASRPGVDTGELFF.

This sequence joins TRBV6-6 and TRBJ1-1, with 8 positions matching TRBD1. Germline assignment: CDR1 MNHNY and CDR2 SVGAGI (reference sequence). The CDR3 length is 14 residues. Germline trimming cut 4 bases from V and 3 bases from J; bases unmatched to any gene: 4. CDR3 protein: CASSSSTGDTEAFF. CDR3 nucleotide sequence: TGTGCCAGCAGTTCCTCGACAGGGGACACTGAAGCTTTCTTT.

The chain recombines TRBV7-8 with TRBJ1-4; D is unclear. This CDR3 is built from 14 residues. V shed 1 base and J shed 7 bases, with 10 bases lying between them. Germline lookup yields CDR1 SGHVS and CDR2 FQNEAQ. The DNA of the CDR3 is TGTGCCAGCAGCTTAGGTCGGCCGGGTGAAAAACTGTTTTTT. As protein: CASSLGRPGEKLFF.

The CDR3 protein is CASSLSLQVTNYGYTF. The CDR3 bases are TGTGCCAGCAGTTTATCCTTACAGGTTACTAACTATGGCTACACCTTC. The chain employs TRBV27 and TRBJ1-2, with D maybe TRBD1 (5 bases). The CDR3 contains 16 residues. Deletions cut 0 bases from V and 0 bases from J, with 11 bases between. Germline V gives CDR1 MNHEY, CDR2 SMNVEV (reference sequence).